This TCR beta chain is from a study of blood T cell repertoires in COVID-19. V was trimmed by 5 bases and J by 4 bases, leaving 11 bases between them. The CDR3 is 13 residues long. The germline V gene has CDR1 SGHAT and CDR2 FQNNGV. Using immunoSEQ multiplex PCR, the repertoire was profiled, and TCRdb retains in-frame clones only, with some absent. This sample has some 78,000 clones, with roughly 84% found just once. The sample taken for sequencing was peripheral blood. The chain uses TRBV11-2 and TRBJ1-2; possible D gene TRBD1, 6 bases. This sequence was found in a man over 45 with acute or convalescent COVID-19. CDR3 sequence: CASSPRGGYGYTF. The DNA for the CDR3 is TGTGCCAGCAGCCCGAGGGGGGGCTATGGCTACACCTTC. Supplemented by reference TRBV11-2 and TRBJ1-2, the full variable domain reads EAGVAQSPRYKIIEKRQSVAFWCNPISGHATLYWYQQILGQGPKLLIQFQNNGVVDDSQLPKDRFSAERLKGVDSTLKIQPAKLEDSAVYLCASSPRGGYGYTFGSGTRLTVV.